This T cell receptor beta chain was sequenced for a study of shared clonotypes between healthy human individuals. Study results and caveats: Clonotype sharing among the donors was expected to vary with sequencing depth.

There are 13 residues in the CDR3. The ends lost 5 bases at V and 6 bases at J; junction bases unmatched: 3. From germline, CDR1 is SGHTA and CDR2 FQGNSA. Sorted-subset replicate PCRs used 200 ng of genomic DNA. This amount corresponded to some 32,000 T cell genomes. Produced via immunoSEQ multiplex PCR; TCRdb's table is partial and in-frame only. This table has 650,000 to 800,000 clones, 72% appearing once. Regarding this clone: Its antigen is not known.

The sequenced material came from memory CD4+ T cells sorted from blood. Subset noted: CD45RA-negative fraction. The origin of this receptor is a woman in her twenties or thirties in good health. This chain connects TRBV7-2 to TRBJ1-2; TRBD1 matches 10 bases. The CDR3 here is CASSDRGQDGYTF. The CDR3 region has the DNA TGTGCCAGCAGCGACAGGGGGCAGGATGGCTACACCTTC.